This T cell receptor (beta chain) was profiled in a study of T cell responses to AZD1222 COVID-19 vaccine. CDR1 and CDR2 (germline): MNHEY, SVGEGT. CDR3 size: 13 residues. The germline V and J ends were trimmed by 4 bases and 7 bases, with 11 bases remaining between them. The method was immunoSEQ multiplex PCR; TCRdb's version includes in-frame clones alone and lacks a portion of them. This sample has 150,000 to 200,000 clones; roughly 92% occur once, and the top ten carry about 1.5%. Notes on this clone: Its antigen remains unidentified.

Regarding the study as a whole: Along spike, vaccine-associated CD4 TCRs were found throughout, with dominance at 160-218 and 743-854. At study baseline, merely five or six AZD1222 recipients were seropositive. Repertoire samples came only from after the peak T cell response. Targets within unmutated variant regions were reportedly found for nearly half of spike-specific TCRs.

The origin of this receptor is an adult in good health. Sequencing used peripheral blood, obtained on day 0 of AZD1222 vaccination. This rearrangement joins TRBV6-2 or TRBV6-3 to TRBJ2-1, with D possibly TRBD1 on 6 matching bases. The CDR3 DNA reads as TGTGCCAGCAGTTCCCACCAGGGGAATGAGCAGTTCTTC. Translation: CASSSHQGNEQFF.